These 9 T cell receptor beta chains were sequenced from one sample in a study of T cells in Graves' hyperthyroidism and ophthalmopathy. Amplified TCR beta CDR3 regions came from RNA transcripts. Using the HTBI primer set, a first-round RT-PCR was run on the TCR CDR3. TCRdb independently ran MiXCR on the multiplex PCR reads; one entry per CDR3 protein. This table has about 410,000 distinct CDR3 sequences, about 14% appearing once. Source material: blood. Receptors were obtained from a man aged 18 to 30 with Graves' ophthalmopathy.

This clonotype was observed at least ten times. The CDR3 DNA reads as TGCAGCGCTGGGGAAGCTGGGGCCAACGTCCTGACTTTC. Translation: CSAGEAGANVLTF. V usage is TRBV29-1 and J usage is TRBJ2-6; D gene unclear. Germline V gene data show CDR1 as SQVTM and CDR2 as ANQGSEA. The ends were cut back, 7 bases at V and 2 bases at J, with 9 bases in the middle. The CDR3 has 13 amino acids.

This clonotype appeared many times. The chain couples TRBV7-8 to TRBJ2-5; D perhaps matches TRBD2 (5 bases). The length of the CDR3 is 15 residues. CDR1 and CDR2 (germline): SGHVS, FQNEAQ. The V end lost 3 bases, the J end lost 5 bases, and 16 bases lay between the germline ends. The CDR3 spells CASSFAAGVGETQYF. CDR3 bases: TGTGCCAGCAGCTTCGCTGCCGGGGTGGGGGAGACCCAGTACTTC.

The rearrangement uses TRBV4-2 and TRBJ2-4; D call uncertain. The CDR3 consists of 17 residues. Trimming shortened V by 1 base and J by 0 bases, and 13 bases separated the two germline ends. In germline, CDR1 is LGHNA, CDR2 YNFKEQ. CDR3 in amino acids: CASSQGAEMGAKNIQYF. For the CDR3, the DNA is TGTGCCAGCAGCCAAGGTGCTGAGATGGGAGCCAAAAACATTCAGTACTTC.

This clonotype was observed a few times. V is TRBV14 and J is TRBJ2-2; D might be TRBD1 (6 bases). The V gene's germline CDR1 is SGHDN and CDR2 FVKESK. The CDR3 runs to 15 residues. V lost 5 bases and J 6 bases, leaving 16 bases between the germline ends. The CDR3 DNA reads as TGTGCCAGCAGCGGCCCCAGGGGCTGGCCCGGGGAGCTGTTTTTT. Its translation: CASSGPRGWPGELFF.

This clonotype has more than one count but fewer than ten. Just one base apart from a much larger clone, this may be a read error. The chain joins TRBV6-1 to TRBJ1-2, with D uncertain. This CDR3 is built from 14 residues. The ends were cut back, 0 bases at V and 7 bases at J, with 12 bases in the middle. CDR1 MNHNS and CDR2 SASEGT come from the germline V gene. CDR3 loop: CASSEAGKGCGYTF. CDR3 sequence (DNA): TGTGCCAGCAGTGAAGCAGGGAAAGGGTGTGGCTACACCTTC.

This clonotype was observed a few times. The rearrangement links TRBV5-1 to TRBJ2-1, with TRBD2 as a possible D gene (6 bases). In germline, CDR1 is SGHRS, CDR2 YFSETQ. The CDR3 covers 15 residues. V was trimmed by 2 bases and J by 2 bases, leaving 11 bases between them. CDR3 coding DNA: TGCGCCAGCAGCTTCTTCGCGGGGCCCTACAATGAGCAGTTCTTC. This sequence encodes CASSFFAGPYNEQFF. Drawing the rest from reference TRBV5-1 and TRBJ2-1, the complete variable domain is KAGVTQTPRYLIKTRGQQVTLSCSPISGHRSVSWYQQTPGQGLQFLFEYFSETQRNKGNFPGRFSGRQFSNSRSEMNVSTLELGDSALYLCASSFFAGPYNEQFFGPGTRLTVL.

This clonotype was detected only a few times. The CDR3 protein is CASTDPGRNQPQHF. CDR3 coding DNA: TGTGCCAGTACCGATCCAGGACGCAATCAGCCCCAGCATTTT. V is TRBV19 and J is TRBJ1-5; D is uncertain. Germline lookup yields CDR1 LNHDA and CDR2 SQIVND (reference sequence). V lost 7 bases and J lost 2, with 12 bases in between. The CDR3 runs 14 residues.

This clonotype was seen ten or more times. The chain couples TRBV13 to TRBJ1-1, with a tentative D call TRBD1 (6 bases). Trimming took off 5 bases at V and 0 bases at J, with 13 bases between the two ends. Germline assignment: CDR1 PRHDT and CDR2 FYEKMQ (reference sequence). The CDR3 contains 15 residues. DNA of the CDR3: TGTGCCAGCAGCCATGGACAGATGATGAACACTGAAGCTTTCTTT. It is translated as CASSHGQMMNTEAFF.

The V gene is TRBV4-1, the J gene TRBJ2-7; 7 bases fit TRBD2. The DNA end favors TRBJ2-1, so the J call may be wrong. The CDR3 is 15 residues long. The germline V gene has CDR1 MGHRA and CDR2 YSYEKL. CDR3 in DNA: TGCGCCAGCAGCCTAGTGGGGCGGGAGCTCGACGAGCAGTTCTTC. Its translation: CASSLVGRELDEQFF.